The clone carrying this T cell receptor beta chain occurred a few times. This specimen belongs to a study of T cells after yellow fever vaccination. With 1 base removed from V and 4 bases from J, the gap between germline ends came to 11 bases. The CDR3 contains 15 residues. CDR1 MGHRA and CDR2 YSYEKL come from the germline V gene. TCRdb called the 5' RACE reads again in MiXCR, with one record for every CDR3 protein. Of 150,000 to 200,000 distinct CDR3 sequences in the sample, 9.3% were seen once. The sequencing here drew on CD8+ T cells sorted from PBMCs, taken 45 days after the yellow fever booster vaccination. The chain combines TRBV4-1 with TRBJ2-1; no clear D. The TCR originated in a man younger than 30 who received the YFV17D yellow fever vaccine. CDR3 in amino acids: CASSQGASRYNEQFF. CDR3 nucleotide sequence: TGCGCCAGCAGCCAAGGAGCTTCCCGGTACAATGAGCAGTTCTTC.